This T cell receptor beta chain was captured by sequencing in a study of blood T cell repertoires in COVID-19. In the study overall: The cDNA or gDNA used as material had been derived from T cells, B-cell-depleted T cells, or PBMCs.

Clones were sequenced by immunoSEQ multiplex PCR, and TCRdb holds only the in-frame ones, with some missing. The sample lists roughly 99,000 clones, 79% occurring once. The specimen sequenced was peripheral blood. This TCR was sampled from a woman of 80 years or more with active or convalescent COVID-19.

In DNA form, the CDR3 reads TGTGCCAGCAGCCAAGGTACTGGACTACTCGGCTATGGCTACACCTTC. This gives the protein CASSQGTGLLGYGYTF. The chain joins TRBV3-1 (or the pseudogene TRBV3-2) to TRBJ1-2; no firm D call. Between the trimmed V and J ends, which lost 1 base and 4 bases, there was a span of 16 bases. The CDR3 runs 16 residues. Germline-derived CDR1 and CDR2 are LGHDT and YNNKEL (reference sequence).